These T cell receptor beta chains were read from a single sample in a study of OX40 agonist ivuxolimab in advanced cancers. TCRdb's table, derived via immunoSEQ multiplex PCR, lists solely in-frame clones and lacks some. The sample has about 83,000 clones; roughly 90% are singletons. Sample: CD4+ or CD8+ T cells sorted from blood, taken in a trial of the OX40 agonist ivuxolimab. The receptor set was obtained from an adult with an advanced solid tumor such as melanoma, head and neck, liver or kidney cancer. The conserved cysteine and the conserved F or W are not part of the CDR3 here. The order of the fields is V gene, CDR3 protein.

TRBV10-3	AISEFGEQY
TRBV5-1	ASSFAPQETQY
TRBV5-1	ASSFPTGTGEAF
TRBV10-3	AISESMGVGALLYEQY
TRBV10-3	AIRGQGANTEAF
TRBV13	ASSSRRLAGGGAEQF
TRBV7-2	ASSLARARTGELF
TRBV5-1	ASSLGLAVYNEQF
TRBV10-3	AIRDRTENSPLH
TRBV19	ASSTPRRVDGYT
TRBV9	ASSPRTSQGGETQY
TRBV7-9	ASSPDSGGNQPQH
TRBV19	ASTETGSHNSPLH
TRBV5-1	ASSAQQGWDGYT
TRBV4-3	ASSQEHRGSLGSYNEQF
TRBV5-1	ASSRGGQGDTEAF
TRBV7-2	ASSRNSYEQY
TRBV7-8	ASSLDSGGANTGELF
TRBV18	ASSLDSNQPQH
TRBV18	ASSPRSVRGGQETQY
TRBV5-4	ASRRQGSSTDTQY
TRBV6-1	ASSALQGAYGYT
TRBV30	AWNAGGQINEKLF
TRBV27	ASRPLAGTSTDTQY
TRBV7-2	ASSLVGGLALNEQF
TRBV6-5	ASSYRQGYEQY
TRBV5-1	ASSLGAGTGEETQY
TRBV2	ASSVDQVGNTEAF
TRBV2	ASSGIADLYNEQF
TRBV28	ASTGQGLNQPQH
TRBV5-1	ASSPSPGTPGFGAF
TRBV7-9	ASSSNTEAF
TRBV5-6	ASSEGPGDNEQF
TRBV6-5	ASSYSSTGGGETQY
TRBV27	ASSFGTGRGETQY
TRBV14	ASSQLAGGTYNEQF
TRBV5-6	ASRYTASRVDTQY
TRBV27	ASSLFPSGSRSADTQY
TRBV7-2	ASSRYVHNSGNTIY
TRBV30	AWSLWGAKDTQY
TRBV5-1	ASSLEPGPTHEQY
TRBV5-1	ASSFIQASGTEAF
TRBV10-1	AGGEESSGANVLT
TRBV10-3	ATTGEVTDTQY
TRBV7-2	ASSLDGTSFNEQF
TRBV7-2	ASSLNWNLGTQY
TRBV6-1	ASSEAIRGNQPQH